The 29 T cell receptor beta chains below were found in one sample sequenced in a study of blood T cell repertoires in COVID-19. The data were produced by immunoSEQ multiplex PCR, yet TCRdb's version contains in-frame clones alone and is incomplete. The table has approximately 190,000 clones, roughly 82% seen once. The source material was PBMCs or T cells enriched from blood (not recorded which). The receptors were gathered from a woman aged 60-70 years with acute COVID-19.

This rearrangement joins TRBV19 to TRBJ1-2; a possible D gene is TRBD1 (5 bases). The V gene lost 5 bases and the J gene lost 4 bases, with 8 bases spanning the gap. In germline, CDR1 is LNHDA, CDR2 SQIVND (reference sequence). This CDR3 region has 12 residues. For the CDR3, the DNA is TGTGCCAGTAGTCTTCAGGGCTATGGCTACACCTTC. Translation: CASSLQGYGYTF.

The sample holds a few counts of this clone. The rearrangement joins TRBV7-2 to TRBJ1-6; 11 nucleotides align to TRBD1. The CDR3 runs 15 residues. The V segment lost 1 base and the J segment 10 bases; nucleotides outside the gene matches: 3. The germline V gene encodes CDR1 SGHTA and CDR2 FQGNSA. This CDR3 reads CASSLGGQGESPLHF. CDR3 bases: TGTGCCAGCAGCTTAGGGGGACAGGGGGAATCACCCCTCCACTTT.

This chain connects TRBV7-2 to TRBJ2-1; the match to TRBD1 covers 9 bases. There are 14 residues in the CDR3. The germline CDR1 and CDR2 sequences are SGHTA and FQGNSA. Unmatched junction bases numbered 5, after V lost 4 bases and J lost 7 bases. CDR3 amino acids: CASSSLDRGNEQFF. The CDR3 DNA sequence: TGTGCCAGCAGCTCTTTAGACAGGGGGAATGAGCAGTTCTTC.

The chain combines TRBV3-1 (or the pseudogene TRBV3-2) with TRBJ1-3; no definite D call. Per the germline V gene, CDR1 is LGHDT and CDR2 is YNNKEL (reference sequence). This CDR3 has 14 amino acids. With 3 bases removed from V and 8 bases from J, the gap between germline ends came to 14 bases. The CDR3 DNA reads as TGTGCCAGCAGCCAGAGGGAAAGCCAGGACACCATATATTTT. Its translation: CASSQRESQDTIYF.

The chain joins TRBV6-2 or TRBV6-3 to TRBJ1-1, with 8 positions matching TRBD1. V dropped 5 bases and J dropped 1; count of bases not matched to a gene: 9. CDR3 size: 16 residues. Germline V gene data show CDR1 as MNHEY and CDR2 as SVGEGT. CDR3 sequence (DNA): TGTGCCAGCAGTCGACCCCACGGACAGGGGAACACTGAAGCTTTCTTT. Translating it yields CASSRPHGQGNTEAFF.

This clone appeared a single time. The gene calls are TRBV30 and TRBJ1-2; 7 bases fit TRBD1. With 4 bases clipped from V and 4 bases from J, the junction kept 6 bases outside the gene matches. The germline V gene encodes CDR1 GTSNPN and CDR2 SVGIG (reference sequence). There are 13 residues in the CDR3. As DNA, the CDR3 is TGTGCCTGGACGAGGGGGCGCTTCTATGGCTACACCTTC. It translates to CAWTRGRFYGYTF.

The rearrangement uses TRBV5-4 and TRBJ2-7; 7 positions agree with TRBD1. Trimming cost V 4 bases and J 4 bases; bases outside gene matches: 2. Looked up from germline, CDR1 is SGHNT and CDR2 is YYREEE (reference sequence). The CDR3 is 12 amino acids. The CDR3: CASSPTGYEQYF. CDR3 sequence (DNA): TGTGCCAGCAGCCCGACAGGGTACGAGCAGTACTTC.

The V and J genes are TRBV30 and TRBJ1-1; no clear D gene. V was clipped by 4 bases and J by 5 bases, with 14 bases between them. The CDR3 consists of 13 residues. The germline CDR1 and CDR2 sequences are GTSNPN and SVGIG (reference sequence). The CDR3 DNA reads as TGTGCCTGGATTCTCTTGGTCCAGACTGAAGCTTTCTTT. Amino acid sequence: CAWILLVQTEAFF.

In regard to this clone: One junction end disagrees with the germline gene, perhaps due to a read error. V gene TRBV12-3 or TRBV12-4 combines with J gene TRBJ1-5; D possibly corresponds to TRBD1 (5 bases). The CDR3 contains 13 residues. The CDR3 protein is CASSLAGGQPQHF. The CDR3 coding sequence is TGTGCCAGCAGTCTAGCGGGGGGGCAGCCCCAGCATTTT.

The chain carries TRBV24-1 and TRBJ2-2; the match to TRBD1 covers 7 bases. Germline-derived CDR1 and CDR2 are KGHDR and SFDVKD. V shed 3 bases and J 0 bases; nucleotides not matched to a gene: 9. The CDR3 consists of 18 residues. The CDR3 is CATSDKDRIIANTGELFF. The CDR3 region has the DNA TGTGCCACCAGTGATAAGGACAGGATAATCGCGAACACCGGGGAGCTGTTTTTT.

This chain joins TRBV7-2 and TRBJ2-2; TRBD2 matches at 8 bases. The V and J ends lost 5 bases and 4 bases, in that order; junction bases with no gene match: 9. CDR3 size: 16 residues. Germline V lookup: CDR1 SGHTA, CDR2 FQGNSA. As DNA, the CDR3 is TGTGCCAGCAGCCTTTGGACTAGCCGGGGCACCGGGGAGCTGTTTTTT. Residues: CASSLWTSRGTGELFF.

The J gene is TRBJ1-5, the V gene TRBV18; 9 bases fit TRBD1. The V segment lost 5 bases and the J segment 6 bases; nucleotides outside the gene matches: 8. The CDR3 length is 15 residues. In germline, CDR1 is KGHSH, CDR2 LQKENI. CDR3 sequence: CASSSGQGRIQPQHF. In DNA, the CDR3 is TGTGCCAGCTCATCCGGACAGGGGAGGATTCAGCCCCAGCATTTT.

This clone was seen only a few times. J is TRBJ2-5 and V is TRBV18, with TRBD2 matching over 8 bases. V lost 3 bases, J lost 4 bases, and 7 bases stayed unmatched. Germline loops: CDR1 KGHSH, CDR2 LQKENI. This CDR3 has 15 residues. For the CDR3, the DNA is TGTGCCAGCTCACCGCGGGGGGAGGGCCGAGAGACCCAGTACTTC. It codes for CASSPRGEGRETQYF.

This chain links TRBV5-5 with TRBJ2-7; D is unclear. Germline CDR1 and CDR2: SGHKS and YYEKEE (reference sequence). CDR3 length: 12 amino acids. The germline V and J ends were trimmed by 1 base and 2 bases, with 4 bases remaining between them. This chain's CDR3 is CASSLPAYEQYF. The CDR3 bases are TGTGCCAGCAGCTTGCCTGCCTACGAGCAGTACTTC. The entire variable domain, with the rest obtained from reference TRBV5-5 and TRBJ2-7, is as follows: DAGVTQSPTHLIKTRGQQVTLRCSPISGHKSVSWYQQVLGQGPQFIFQYYEKEERGRGNFPDRFSARQFPNYSSELNVNALLLGDSALYLCASSLPAYEQYFGPGTRLTVT.

The V gene is TRBV9, the J gene TRBJ2-1; D might be TRBD2 (5 bases). With 2 bases removed from V and 4 bases from J, the gap between germline ends came to 13 bases. This CDR3 spans 15 amino acids. Germline CDR1 is SGDLS and CDR2 is YYNGEE. DNA of the CDR3: TGTGCCAGCAGCGTTACGAGCGGACTTTACAATGAGCAGTTCTTC. Protein: CASSVTSGLYNEQFF.

This chain uses TRBV19 with TRBJ1-5; unclear D gene. With 5 bases removed from V and 0 bases from J, the gap between germline ends came to 11 bases. Germline CDR1 reads LNHDA; CDR2 reads SQIVND (reference sequence). The CDR3 is 15 amino acids. CDR3 amino acids: CASSATGSSNQPQHF. Here the CDR3 DNA reads TGTGCCAGTAGTGCAACGGGGTCTAGCAATCAGCCCCAGCATTTT.

The CDR3 loop reads CASSLGAGLGNQPQHF. CDR3 DNA: TGCGCCAGCAGCTTGGGGGCAGGCTTGGGCAATCAGCCCCAGCATTTT. The V gene is TRBV5-1, the J gene TRBJ1-5; no firm D call. This CDR3 has 16 amino acids. V was shortened by 0 bases and J by 2 bases, with 12 bases between the two germline ends. Germline V gene data show CDR1 as SGHRS and CDR2 as YFSETQ.

This sequence joins TRBV24-1 and TRBJ1-2; 8 bases are shared with TRBD1. Unmatched junction bases numbered 7, after V lost 4 bases and J lost 4 bases. Germline lookup yields CDR1 KGHDR and CDR2 SFDVKD. The CDR3 extends over 15 amino acids. For the CDR3, the DNA is TGTGCCACCAGTGACAAAAGAGGACAGGGCTATGGCTACACCTTC. Its translation is CATSDKRGQGYGYTF.

This clone was counted only a few times. The chain combines TRBV7-2 with TRBJ2-5; 11 bases map to TRBD2. Germline CDR1 and CDR2: SGHTA and FQGNSA. V was clipped by 5 bases and J by 5 bases; unmatched bases: 10. This CDR3 comprises 16 residues. The DNA of the CDR3 is TGTGCCAGCAGCATAGTTAGCGGGGGGGCCGTTGAGACCCAGTACTTC. Protein sequence: CASSIVSGGAVETQYF.

This clone was seen only once. The chain carries TRBV5-1 and TRBJ2-3; weak D call: TRBD2 (6 bases). CDR3 length: 14 residues. V shed 0 bases and J shed 6 bases, with 11 bases lying between them. From germline, CDR1 is SGHRS and CDR2 YFSETQ. The CDR3: CASSLAGAADTQYF. CDR3 nucleotides: TGCGCCAGCAGCTTGGCGGGAGCGGCTGATACGCAGTATTTT.

This clone was seen more than once but under ten times. The rearrangement links TRBV10-1 to TRBJ2-1; D may be TRBD2 (6 bases). V was clipped by 2 bases and J by 1 base, with 15 bases between them. CDR1 is WNHNN, CDR2 SYGVQD, per germline (reference sequence). The CDR3 is 17 amino acids. The CDR3 DNA follows: TGCGCCAGCAGTGAGGGTGGAGGGAGTAGATCCTACAATGAGCAGTTCTTC. This codes for CASSEGGGSRSYNEQFF.

The gene calls are TRBV9 and TRBJ2-2; TRBD1 aligns across 7 bases. This CDR3 has 17 residues. Germline CDR1 is SGDLS and CDR2 is YYNGEE. The trim removed 7 bases at V and 4 bases at J, leaving 16 bases unmatched. CDR3: CASGGAHQGVTTGELFF. For the CDR3, the DNA is TGTGCCAGCGGAGGAGCCCATCAGGGGGTCACCACCGGGGAGCTGTTTTTT. The whole variable domain, remainder taken from reference TRBV9 and TRBJ2-2, is DSGVTQTPKHLITATGQRVTLRCSPRSGDLSVYWYQQSLDQGLQFLIQYYNGEERAKGNILERFSAQQFPDLHSELNLSSLELGDSALYFCASGGAHQGVTTGELFFGEGSRLTVL.

The chain joins TRBV18 to TRBJ2-7, with TRBD2 as a possible D gene (6 bases). The V gene lost 2 bases and the J gene lost 0 bases, with 11 bases spanning the gap. The CDR3 is 15 residues long. Germline-derived CDR1 and CDR2 are KGHSH and LQKENI. For the CDR3, the DNA is TGTGCCAGCTCACCAACAGCGGGTAGCTCCTACGAGCAGTACTTC. Its translation is CASSPTAGSSYEQYF.

The rearrangement links TRBV19 to TRBJ2-1; 7 bases are a match to TRBD1. There are 16 residues in the CDR3. CDR1 is LNHDA and CDR2 is SQIVND in the germline V gene (reference sequence). V shed 4 bases and J 5 bases; nucleotides not matched to a gene: 11. CDR3 protein: CASSNLRDRVHNEQFF. The CDR3, as DNA: TGTGCCAGTAGTAACCTACGGGACAGAGTACACAATGAGCAGTTCTTC.

The chain employs TRBV30 and TRBJ1-3, with D maybe TRBD1 (5 bases). This CDR3 has 15 amino acids. V lost 1 base and J 0 bases, leaving 10 bases between the germline ends. Germline lookup yields CDR1 GTSNPN and CDR2 SVGIG (reference sequence). The CDR3: CAWSAGPHSGNTIYF. For the CDR3, the DNA is TGTGCCTGGAGTGCAGGGCCTCACTCTGGAAACACCATATATTTT.

The CDR3 loop reads CASSVGWLSNQPQHF. CDR3 bases: TGTGCCAGCAGCGTAGGATGGCTTAGCAATCAGCCCCAGCATTTT. The rearrangement joins TRBV9 to TRBJ1-5, with D uncertain. Germline CDR1 and CDR2: SGDLS and YYNGEE. There are 15 residues in the CDR3. V was pared by 0 bases and J by 0 bases, with 7 bases between. Combining the CDR3 with reference TRBV9 and TRBJ1-5 gives the whole variable domain DSGVTQTPKHLITATGQRVTLRCSPRSGDLSVYWYQQSLDQGLQFLIQYYNGEERAKGNILERFSAQQFPDLHSELNLSSLELGDSALYFCASSVGWLSNQPQHFGDGTRLSIL.

The chain has TRBV18 and TRBJ2-3; 9 bases are shared with TRBD2. Per germline, CDR1 KGHSH and CDR2 LQKENI. Trimming took 6 bases from V and 2 from J; bases not matched to a gene: 9. CDR3 length equals 16 residues. Here the CDR3 reads CASSPDSGSATDTQYF. The CDR3 DNA follows: TGTGCCAGCTCGCCAGATAGCGGGAGTGCCACAGATACGCAGTATTTT.

V gene TRBV2 combines with J gene TRBJ2-3; D may be TRBD2 (6 bases). Germline V gene data show CDR1 as SNHLY and CDR2 as FYNNEI. This CDR3 contains 12 residues. V was trimmed by 6 bases and J by 7 bases, leaving 11 bases between them. The CDR3 is CASSSGGNTQYF. As DNA, the CDR3 is TGTGCCAGCAGCTCCGGGGGAAATACGCAGTATTTT. Together with reference TRBV2 and TRBJ2-3, the CDR3 gives the full variable domain: EPEVTQTPSHQVTQMGQEVILRCVPISNHLYFYWYRQILGQKVEFLVSFYNNEISEKSEIFDDQFSVERPDGSNFTLKIRSTKLEDSAMYFCASSSGGNTQYFGPGTRLTVL.

This clone was observed a single time. The V call is TRBV2, the J call TRBJ2-2, with D maybe TRBD1 (5 bases). Germline V lookup: CDR1 SNHLY, CDR2 FYNNEI. This CDR3 is built from 15 residues. Trimming took off 8 bases at V and 6 bases at J, with 19 bases between the two ends. The CDR3 region is CASVLEPRASGELFF. DNA for the CDR3: TGTGCCAGCGTTTTGGAGCCCAGGGCCTCCGGGGAGCTGTTTTTT.